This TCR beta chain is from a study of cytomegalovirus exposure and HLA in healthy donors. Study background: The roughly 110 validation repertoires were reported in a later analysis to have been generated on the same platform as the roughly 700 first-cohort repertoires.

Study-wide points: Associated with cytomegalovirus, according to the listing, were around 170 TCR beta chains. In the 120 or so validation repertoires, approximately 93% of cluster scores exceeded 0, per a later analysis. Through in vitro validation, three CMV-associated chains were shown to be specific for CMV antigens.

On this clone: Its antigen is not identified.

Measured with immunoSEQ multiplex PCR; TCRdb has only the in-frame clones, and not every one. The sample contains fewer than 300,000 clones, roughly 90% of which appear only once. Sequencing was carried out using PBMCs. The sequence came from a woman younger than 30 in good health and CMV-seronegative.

CDR3: CARKGRGKDYGYTF. CDR3 nucleotide sequence: TGTGCCAGAAAGGGGAGGGGAAAAGACTATGGCTACACCTTC. V is TRBV2 and J is TRBJ1-2, with D maybe TRBD1 (5 bases). The CDR3 runs 14 residues. V shed 9 bases and J shed 3 bases, with 17 bases lying between them. Germline-derived CDR1 and CDR2 are SNHLY and FYNNEI.